The 21 T cell receptor beta chains in this list originate from one sample, sequenced in a study of cytomegalovirus exposure and HLA in healthy donors. A multiplex PCR was run with 60 Vbeta primers and 13 Jbeta primers. TCRdb's copy holds only in-frame clones and misses some; the assay was immunoSEQ multiplex PCR. This sample has 210,000 or so clones; around four fifths occur once, and the top ten carry roughly 10%. Sequencing was performed on PBMCs. Receptor source: a woman aged 45-60 years in good health and CMV-seropositive.

This clone was counted a single time. The V call is TRBV19, the J call TRBJ2-1, with TRBD1 matching over 8 bases. Germline CDR1 LNHDA, CDR2 SQIVND (reference sequence). V was clipped by 9 bases and J by 7 bases; unmatched bases: 5. This CDR3 has 12 amino acids. CDR3 loop: CASRQGTNEQFF. CDR3 nucleotide sequence: TGTGCCAGCCGACAGGGGACGAATGAGCAGTTCTTC.

This chain connects TRBV5-6 to TRBJ1-2, with D possibly being TRBD1 (6 bases). The V gene lost 3 bases and the J gene lost 8 bases, with 17 bases spanning the gap. Germline lookup yields CDR1 SGHDT and CDR2 YYEEEE. This CDR3 has 14 amino acids. The CDR3, as DNA: TGTGCCAGCAGCTATTCGGTGGACAGAGAAGGCTACACCTTC. It yields the protein CASSYSVDREGYTF. Complete variable domain (other parts from reference TRBV5-6 and TRBJ1-2): DAGVTQSPTHLIKTRGQQVTLRCSPKSGHDTVSWYQQALGQGPQFIFQYYEEEERQRGNFPDRFSGHQFPNYSSELNVNALLLGDSALYLCASSYSVDREGYTFGSGTRLTVV.

The J gene is TRBJ2-3, the V gene TRBV5-1; weak D call: TRBD2 (6 bases). The germline V gene has CDR1 SGHRS and CDR2 YFSETQ. This CDR3 has 16 amino acids. V lost 2 bases to trimming and J lost 2 bases, with 15 bases between them. The CDR3 DNA follows: TGCGCCAGCAGCTTCCCGGGGGATGGGGCCACAGATACGCAGTATTTT. This gives the protein CASSFPGDGATDTQYF.

With respect to this clone: The CDR3 does not close with the conserved phenylalanine or tryptophan, likely indicating a read error. J is TRBJ2-3 and V is TRBV5-1; D is possibly TRBD2 (5 bases). The ends were cut back, 0 bases at V and 6 bases at J, with 14 bases in the middle. The CDR3 contains 15 residues. Germline CDR1 and CDR2: SGHRS and YFSETQ. CDR3 bases: TGCGCCAGCAGCTTGGTCGGCGGGCGAACTGATACGCAGTATCTT. As protein: CASSLVGGRTDTQYL.

The chain combines TRBV28 with TRBJ1-3, with D tentatively TRBD1 (5 bases). V dropped 4 bases and J dropped 5 bases, with 21 bases sitting between them. This CDR3 is built from 17 residues. The germline CDR1 and CDR2 sequences are MDHEN and SYDVKM. The CDR3: CASSSVQGLTLRNTIYF. The DNA for the CDR3 is TGTGCCAGCAGTTCAGTTCAGGGTCTCACACTAAGAAACACCATATATTTT. Complete variable domain (other parts from reference TRBV28 and TRBJ1-3): DVKVTQSSRYLVKRTGEKVFLECVQDMDHENMFWYRQDPGLGLRLIYFSYDVKMKEKGDIPEGYSVSREKKERFSLILESASTNQTSMYLCASSSVQGLTLRNTIYFGEGSWLTVV.

The chain couples TRBV5-4 to TRBJ2-5; D may be TRBD1 (6 bases). This CDR3 is 15 amino acids long. CDR1 is SGHNT and CDR2 is YYREEE in the germline V gene (reference sequence). V lost 6 bases and J 0 bases, leaving 15 bases between the germline ends. The chain's CDR3 is CASTNGQRDQETQYF. The CDR3 bases are TGTGCCAGCACCAATGGACAGAGAGACCAAGAGACCCAGTACTTC.

This chain uses TRBV5-1 with TRBJ2-2, with 9 positions matching TRBD1. The CDR3 has 14 amino acids. Unmatched junction bases numbered 3, after V lost 4 bases and J lost 5 bases. The V gene's germline CDR1 is SGHRS and CDR2 YFSETQ. Written as DNA, the CDR3 is TGCGCCAGCAGCGAGGGACAGGGTACCGGGGAGCTGTTTTTT. Protein sequence: CASSEGQGTGELFF.

The J gene is TRBJ1-2, the V gene TRBV5-1; perhaps TRBD1 as D (6 bases). Germline loops: CDR1 SGHRS, CDR2 YFSETQ. The CDR3 is 14 residues long. V gave up 1 base and J gave up 2 bases, with 9 bases separating them. This CDR3 is CASSLNRANYGYTF. The CDR3 coding sequence is TGCGCCAGCAGCTTGAACAGGGCGAACTATGGCTACACCTTC.

This clone came up a few times. The chain couples TRBV27 to TRBJ1-2; unclear D gene. The CDR3 is 13 amino acids. The germline V gene has CDR1 MNHEY and CDR2 SMNVEV (reference sequence). Trimming removed 5 bases at V and 5 bases at J, with 12 bases between. CDR3 nucleotides: TGTGCCAGCAGTCCTTCTCCTCCTTATGGCTACACCTTC. Residues: CASSPSPPYGYTF.

This chain uses TRBV11-2 with TRBJ2-7; TRBD2 agrees at 9 bases. Germline values: CDR1 SGHAT, CDR2 FQNNGV. V was pared by 5 bases and J by 9 bases, with 14 bases of the junction left unmatched. This CDR3 comprises 15 residues. This CDR3 is CASSVRSSGGRAQYF. CDR3 sequence (DNA): TGTGCCAGCAGCGTGCGGTCGAGCGGGGGGCGCGCGCAGTACTTC.

The chain combines TRBV9 with TRBJ1-4, with unresolved D. The CDR3 spans 16 residues. CDR1 and CDR2 from the germline V gene are SGDLS and YYNGEE. Trimming left V 2 bases short and J 4 bases short, with 15 bases between. CDR3 DNA: TGTGCCAGCAGCGTCGGAGTAGGCCTCGGTAATGAAAAACTGTTTTTT. This encodes CASSVGVGLGNEKLFF.

The chain joins TRBV20-1 to TRBJ2-3, with a tentative D call TRBD2 (7 bases). The CDR3 length is 11 residues. CDR1 and CDR2 from the germline V gene are DFQATT and SNEGSKA (reference sequence). The germline V and J ends were trimmed by 6 bases and 10 bases, with 14 bases remaining between them. The CDR3 sequence: CSAGGGEAQYF. The CDR3 DNA is TGCAGTGCCGGAGGGGGGGAGGCGCAGTATTTT.

J is TRBJ2-7 and V is TRBV28; D possibly corresponds to TRBD2 (5 bases). Germline V lookup: CDR1 MDHEN, CDR2 SYDVKM. V lost 1 base, J lost 1 base, and 8 bases lay in between. The length of the CDR3 is 14 residues. DNA for the CDR3: TGTGCCAGCAGTTTATATGGGAGATCCTACGAGCAGTACTTC. Translated: CASSLYGRSYEQYF. Drawing the rest from reference TRBV28 and TRBJ2-7, the complete variable domain is DVKVTQSSRYLVKRTGEKVFLECVQDMDHENMFWYRQDPGLGLRLIYFSYDVKMKEKGDIPEGYSVSREKKERFSLILESASTNQTSMYLCASSLYGRSYEQYFGPGTRLTVT.

The CDR3 bases are TGTGCCAGCCGACGTCCCGGGACAGATACGCAGTATTTT. It codes for CASRRPGTDTQYF. The J gene is TRBJ2-3, the V gene TRBV6-1; D remains ambiguous. There are 13 residues in the CDR3. Germline lookup yields CDR1 MNHNS and CDR2 SASEGT. V was shortened by 8 bases and J by 3 bases, with 12 bases between the two germline ends.

This clone was seen once. The chain employs TRBV4-1 and TRBJ2-7, with D perhaps matching TRBD1 (6 bases). The CDR3 extends over 15 amino acids. Germline V gene lookup returns CDR1 MGHRA and CDR2 YSYEKL. Trimming took 1 base from V and 1 from J, leaving 11 bases between them. The DNA of the CDR3 is TGCGCCAGCAGCCAAGTCCGGACAGTTTCCTACGAGCAGTACTTC. Protein product: CASSQVRTVSYEQYF.

The rearrangement uses TRBV2 and TRBJ1-1; a possible D gene is TRBD1 (6 bases). CDR3 length: 14 amino acids. CDR1 SNHLY and CDR2 FYNNEI come from the germline V gene. The germline V and J ends were trimmed by 1 base and 4 bases, with 10 bases remaining between them. In DNA, the CDR3 is TGTGCCAGCAGTGAAGAGGGGGGGGCCACTGAAGCTTTCTTT. This sequence encodes CASSEEGGATEAFF.

The CDR3 bases are TGCGCCAGCAGCTCGCCGGGGTTAGAGCAGTACTTC. Translating gives CASSSPGLEQYF. V gene TRBV5-1 combines with J gene TRBJ2-7; D perhaps matches TRBD2 (5 bases). The germline V and J ends were trimmed by 3 bases and 7 bases, with 11 bases remaining between them. This CDR3 contains 12 residues. The germline gives CDR1 SGHRS, CDR2 YFSETQ.

The chain combines TRBV28 with TRBJ1-5, with TRBD1 identical over 7 bases. The V gene's germline CDR1 is MDHEN and CDR2 SYDVKM. The CDR3 loop spans 16 amino acids. With 6 bases clipped from V and 9 bases from J, the junction kept 17 bases outside the gene matches. For the CDR3, the DNA is TGTGCCAGCAGCCCAACCCGACAGGGATCCTATACGCCCCAGCATTTT. Translated: CASSPTRQGSYTPQHF.

V and J are TRBV6-5 and TRBJ1-4, with TRBD1 identical over 7 bases. Germline CDR1 is MNHEY and CDR2 is SVGAGI. The V and J ends lost 6 bases and 4 bases, in that order; junction bases with no gene match: 8. The CDR3 spans 15 residues. CDR3 nucleotide sequence: TGTGCCAGCAGACGTTACAGGGGAAGTAATGAAAAACTGTTTTTT. This gives the protein CASRRYRGSNEKLFF.

J is TRBJ2-7 and V is TRBV6-5; TRBD1 aligns across 9 bases. The V segment lost 6 bases and the J segment 7 bases; nucleotides outside the gene matches: 1. CDR3 length: 11 amino acids. CDR1 MNHEY and CDR2 SVGAGI come from the germline V gene. CDR3 sequence (DNA): TGTGCCAGCAGGACAGGGGGAGAGCAGTACTTC. Encoded protein: CASRTGGEQYF.

This chain joins TRBV19 and TRBJ1-2, with TRBD1 identical over 7 bases. The ends lost 4 bases at V and 2 bases at J; junction bases unmatched: 7. The CDR3 runs to 15 residues. Germline V CDR1 and CDR2: LNHDA, SQIVND (reference sequence). The CDR3 nucleotides read TGTGCCAGTAGTACCGGGACAGCCAACAACTATGGCTACACCTTC. Translating it yields CASSTGTANNYGYTF. Drawing the rest from reference TRBV19 and TRBJ1-2, the complete variable domain is DGGITQSPKYLFRKEGQNVTLSCEQNLNHDAMYWYRQDPGQGLRLIYYSQIVNDFQKGDIAEGYSVSREKKESFPLTVTSAQKNPTAFYLCASSTGTANNYGYTFGSGTRLTVV.